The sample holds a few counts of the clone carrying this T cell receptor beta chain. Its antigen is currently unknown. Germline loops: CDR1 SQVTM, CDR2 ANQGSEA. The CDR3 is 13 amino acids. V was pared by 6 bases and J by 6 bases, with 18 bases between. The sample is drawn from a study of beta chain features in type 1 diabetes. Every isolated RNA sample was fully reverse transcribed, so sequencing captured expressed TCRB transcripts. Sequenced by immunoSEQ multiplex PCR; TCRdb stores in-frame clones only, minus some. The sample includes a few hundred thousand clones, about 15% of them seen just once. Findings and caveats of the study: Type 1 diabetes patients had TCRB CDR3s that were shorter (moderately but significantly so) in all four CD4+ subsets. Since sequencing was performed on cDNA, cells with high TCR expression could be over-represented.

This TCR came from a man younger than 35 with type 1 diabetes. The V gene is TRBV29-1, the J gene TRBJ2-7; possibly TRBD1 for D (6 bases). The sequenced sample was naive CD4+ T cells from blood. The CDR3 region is CSVPGTRMGEQYF. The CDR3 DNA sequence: TGCAGCGTACCCGGGACAAGGATGGGCGAGCAGTACTTC.